This T cell receptor (beta chain) comes out of a study of T cell repertoires in cytomegalovirus infection. The overall study: It was the public TCR beta signatures that indicated both CMV infection and matching HLA type.

Each CDR3 protein gets one entry after TCRdb re-called the reads with MiXCR. This table holds around 210,000 distinct CDR3 sequences, roughly 6.5% found once. This CDR3 comprises 13 residues. V lost 2 bases to trimming and J lost 2 bases, with 6 bases between them. CDR1 is LNHDA and CDR2 is SQIVND in the germline V gene (reference sequence). This clonotype was found many times. This TCR derives from a human donor in good health (CMV status not recorded). Some clones in this sample may be carry-over from other donors' samples. V gene TRBV19 combines with J gene TRBJ1-1; D is uncertain. The material sequenced was PBMCs. This CDR3 reads CASSINLNTEAFF. The CDR3 region has the DNA TGTGCCAGTAGTATAAACCTTAACACTGAAGCTTTCTTT.